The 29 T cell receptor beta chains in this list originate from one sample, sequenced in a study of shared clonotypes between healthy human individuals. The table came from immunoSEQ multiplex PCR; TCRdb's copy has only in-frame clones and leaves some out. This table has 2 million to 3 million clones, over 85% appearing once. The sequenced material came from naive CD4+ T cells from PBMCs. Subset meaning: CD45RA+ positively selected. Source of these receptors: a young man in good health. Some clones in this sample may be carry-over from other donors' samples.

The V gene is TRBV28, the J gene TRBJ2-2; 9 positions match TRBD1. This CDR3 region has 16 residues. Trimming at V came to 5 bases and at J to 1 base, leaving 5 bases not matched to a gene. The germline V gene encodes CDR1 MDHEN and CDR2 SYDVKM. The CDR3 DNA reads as TGTGCCAGCAGTCGGACAGGGGTCGTGAACACCGGGGAGCTGTTTTTT. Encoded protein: CASSRTGVVNTGELFF. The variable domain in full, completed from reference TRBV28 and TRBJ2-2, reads DVKVTQSSRYLVKRTGEKVFLECVQDMDHENMFWYRQDPGLGLRLIYFSYDVKMKEKGDIPEGYSVSREKKERFSLILESASTNQTSMYLCASSRTGVVNTGELFFGEGSRLTVL.

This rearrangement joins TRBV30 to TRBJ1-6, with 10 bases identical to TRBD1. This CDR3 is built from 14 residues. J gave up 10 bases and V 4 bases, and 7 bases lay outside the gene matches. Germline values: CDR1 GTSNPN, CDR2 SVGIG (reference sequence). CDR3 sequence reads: CAWNGQGGGSPLHF. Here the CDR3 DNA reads TGTGCCTGGAATGGACAGGGGGGAGGGTCACCCCTCCACTTT.

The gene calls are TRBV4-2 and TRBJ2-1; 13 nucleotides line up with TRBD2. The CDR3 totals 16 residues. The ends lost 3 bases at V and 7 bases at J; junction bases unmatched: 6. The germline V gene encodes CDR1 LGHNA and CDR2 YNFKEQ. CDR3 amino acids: CASSHAPGLAGNEQFF. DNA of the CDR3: TGTGCCAGCAGCCACGCGCCGGGACTAGCGGGGAATGAGCAGTTCTTC.

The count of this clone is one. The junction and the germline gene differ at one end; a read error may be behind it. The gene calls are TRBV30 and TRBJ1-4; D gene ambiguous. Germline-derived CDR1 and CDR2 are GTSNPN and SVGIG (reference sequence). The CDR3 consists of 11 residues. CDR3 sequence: CAWRVGLVYGF. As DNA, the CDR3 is TGTGCCTGGAGGGTCGGGCTGGTCTACGGGTTT.

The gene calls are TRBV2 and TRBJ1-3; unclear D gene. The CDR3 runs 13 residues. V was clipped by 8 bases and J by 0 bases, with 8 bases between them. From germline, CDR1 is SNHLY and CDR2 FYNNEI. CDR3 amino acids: CASAISSGNTIYF. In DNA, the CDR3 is TGTGCCAGCGCGATAAGCTCTGGAAACACCATATATTTT.

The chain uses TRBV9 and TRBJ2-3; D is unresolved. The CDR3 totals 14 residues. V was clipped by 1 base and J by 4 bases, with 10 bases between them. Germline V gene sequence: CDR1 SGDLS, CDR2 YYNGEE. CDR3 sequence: CASSVREIADTQYF. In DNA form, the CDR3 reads TGTGCCAGCAGCGTAAGGGAAATCGCAGATACGCAGTATTTT.

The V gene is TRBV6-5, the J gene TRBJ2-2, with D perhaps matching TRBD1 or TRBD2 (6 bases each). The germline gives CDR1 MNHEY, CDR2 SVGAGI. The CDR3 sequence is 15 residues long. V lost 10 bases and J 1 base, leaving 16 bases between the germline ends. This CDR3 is CATTGGTRNTGELFF. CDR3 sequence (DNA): TGTGCCACCACTGGGGGGACAAGGAACACCGGGGAGCTGTTTTTT.

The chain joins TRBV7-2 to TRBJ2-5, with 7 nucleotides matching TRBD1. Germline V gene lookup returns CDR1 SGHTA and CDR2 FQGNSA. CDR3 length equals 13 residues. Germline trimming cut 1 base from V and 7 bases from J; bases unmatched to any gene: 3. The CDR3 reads CASSLGDRGTQYF. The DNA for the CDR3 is TGTGCCAGCAGCTTAGGGGACAGAGGGACCCAGTACTTC.

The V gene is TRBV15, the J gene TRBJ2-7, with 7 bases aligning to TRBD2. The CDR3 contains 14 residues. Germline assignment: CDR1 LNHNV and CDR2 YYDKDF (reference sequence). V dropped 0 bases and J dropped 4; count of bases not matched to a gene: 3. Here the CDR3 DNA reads TGTGCCACCAGCAGAGACGGACTAGGGTACGAGCAGTACTTC. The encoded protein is CATSRDGLGYEQYF. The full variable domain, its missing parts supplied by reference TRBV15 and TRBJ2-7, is DAMVIQNPRYQVTQFGKPVTLSCSQTLNHNVMYWYQQKSSQAPKLLFHYYDKDFNNEADTPDNFQSRRPNTSFCFLDIRSPGLGDTAMYLCATSRDGLGYEQYFGPGTRLTVT.

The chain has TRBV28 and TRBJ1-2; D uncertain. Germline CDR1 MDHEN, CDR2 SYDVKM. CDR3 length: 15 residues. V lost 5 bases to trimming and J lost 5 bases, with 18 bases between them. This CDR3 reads CASSPYRGRGYGYTF. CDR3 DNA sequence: TGTGCCAGCAGTCCCTACAGAGGGCGTGGGTATGGCTACACCTTC.

The DNA for the CDR3 is TGTGCCAGCAGCTTACCAGGCCTCTCCTACGAGCAGTACTTC. Translating gives CASSLPGLSYEQYF. The genes are TRBV7-6 and TRBJ2-7; D is ambiguous. The CDR3 has 14 amino acids. Germline V lookup: CDR1 SGHVS, CDR2 FNYEAQ. V gave up 2 bases and J gave up 0 bases, with 8 bases separating them.

The CDR3 nucleotides are TGTGCCAGCGGACGGTCTGACAGGGGGGGCGGCTACACCTTC. Translated, it gives CASGRSDRGGGYTF. The J gene is TRBJ1-2, the V gene TRBV28; 9 bases map to TRBD1. There are 14 residues in the CDR3. V dropped 8 bases and J dropped 8; count of bases not matched to a gene: 12. Germline V gene data show CDR1 as MDHEN and CDR2 as SYDVKM.

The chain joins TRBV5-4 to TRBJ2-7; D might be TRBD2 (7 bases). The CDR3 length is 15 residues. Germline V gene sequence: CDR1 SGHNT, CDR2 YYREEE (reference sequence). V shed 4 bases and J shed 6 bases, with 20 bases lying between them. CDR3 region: CASSPGGGQRGEQYF. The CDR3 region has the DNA TGTGCCAGCAGCCCAGGTGGCGGACAGCGGGGCGAGCAGTACTTC.

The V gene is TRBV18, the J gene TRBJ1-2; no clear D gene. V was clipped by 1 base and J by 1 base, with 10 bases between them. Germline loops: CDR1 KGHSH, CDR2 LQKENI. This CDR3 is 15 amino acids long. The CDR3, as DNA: TGTGCCAGCTCACCACAAGGGCCGTTTAACTATGGCTACACCTTC. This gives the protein CASSPQGPFNYGYTF.

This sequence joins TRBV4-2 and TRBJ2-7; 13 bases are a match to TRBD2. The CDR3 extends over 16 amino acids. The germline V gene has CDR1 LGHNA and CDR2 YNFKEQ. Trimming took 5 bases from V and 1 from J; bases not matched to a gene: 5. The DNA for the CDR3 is TGTGCCAGCAGCTCCCGGACTAGCGGGGGTTCCTACGAGCAGTACTTC. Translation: CASSSRTSGGSYEQYF.

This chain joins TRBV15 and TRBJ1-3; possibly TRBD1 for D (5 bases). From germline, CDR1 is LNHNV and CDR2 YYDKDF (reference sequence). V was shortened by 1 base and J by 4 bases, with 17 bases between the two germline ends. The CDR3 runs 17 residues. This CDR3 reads CATSRGRSGGRGNTIYF. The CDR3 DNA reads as TGTGCCACCAGCAGAGGCCGGAGTGGGGGGAGAGGAAACACCATATATTTT.

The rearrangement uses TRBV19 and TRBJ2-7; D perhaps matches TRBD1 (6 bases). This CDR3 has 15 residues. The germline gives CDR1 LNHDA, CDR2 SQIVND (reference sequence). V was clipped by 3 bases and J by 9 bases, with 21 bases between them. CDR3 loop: CASSMNHRGGAPQYF. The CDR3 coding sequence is TGTGCCAGTAGTATGAACCATCGTGGGGGCGCTCCGCAGTACTTC.

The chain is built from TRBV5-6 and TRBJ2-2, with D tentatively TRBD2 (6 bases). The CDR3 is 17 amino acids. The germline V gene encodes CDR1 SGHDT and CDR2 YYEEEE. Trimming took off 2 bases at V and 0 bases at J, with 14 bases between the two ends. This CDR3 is CASSFGPGTPNTGELFF. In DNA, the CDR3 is TGTGCCAGCAGCTTCGGGCCCGGGACTCCGAACACCGGGGAGCTGTTTTTT.

This CDR3 reads CASTRRPGGNEQFF. For the CDR3, the DNA is TGTGCCAGTACCCGACGACCGGGTGGCAATGAGCAGTTCTTC. The chain is built from TRBV19 and TRBJ2-1; D is unclear. CDR3 length equals 14 residues. Germline CDR1 and CDR2: LNHDA and SQIVND (reference sequence). V shed 7 bases and J shed 6 bases, with 16 bases lying between them.

The CDR3 region is CASSVVPSVPYEQYF. CDR3 bases: TGTGCCAGCAGCGTAGTGCCTAGCGTACCCTACGAGCAGTACTTC. The chain uses TRBV9 and TRBJ2-7, with D perhaps TRBD2 (6 bases). CDR1 and CDR2 from the germline V gene are SGDLS and YYNGEE. The length of the CDR3 is 15 residues. Trimming removed 0 bases from V and 2 bases from J, with 12 bases in between. Using reference TRBV9 and TRBJ2-7 for the parts outside the CDR3, the full variable domain is DSGVTQTPKHLITATGQRVTLRCSPRSGDLSVYWYQQSLDQGLQFLIQYYNGEERAKGNILERFSAQQFPDLHSELNLSSLELGDSALYFCASSVVPSVPYEQYFGPGTRLTVT.

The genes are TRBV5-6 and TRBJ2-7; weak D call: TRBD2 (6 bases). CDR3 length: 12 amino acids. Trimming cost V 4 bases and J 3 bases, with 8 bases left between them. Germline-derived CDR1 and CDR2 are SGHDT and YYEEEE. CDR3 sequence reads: CASSRGLYEQYF. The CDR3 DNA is TGTGCCAGCAGCCGGGGACTCTACGAGCAGTACTTC. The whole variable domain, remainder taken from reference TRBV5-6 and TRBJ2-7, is DAGVTQSPTHLIKTRGQQVTLRCSPKSGHDTVSWYQQALGQGPQFIFQYYEEEERQRGNFPDRFSGHQFPNYSSELNVNALLLGDSALYLCASSRGLYEQYFGPGTRLTVT.

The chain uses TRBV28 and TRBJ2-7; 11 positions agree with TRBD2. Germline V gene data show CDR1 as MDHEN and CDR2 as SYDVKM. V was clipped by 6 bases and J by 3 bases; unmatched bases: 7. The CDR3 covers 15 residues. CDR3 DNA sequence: TGTGCCAGCAGCCAACTAGCGGGAGCGCGCTACGAGCAGTACTTC. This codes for CASSQLAGARYEQYF.

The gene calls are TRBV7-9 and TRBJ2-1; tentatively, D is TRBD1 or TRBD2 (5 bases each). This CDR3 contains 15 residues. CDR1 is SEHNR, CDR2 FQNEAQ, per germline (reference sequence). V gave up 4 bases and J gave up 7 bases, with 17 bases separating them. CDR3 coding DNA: TGTGCCAGCAGCTCCGCGGCCGGATGGGGGAATGAGCAGTTCTTC. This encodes CASSSAAGWGNEQFF.

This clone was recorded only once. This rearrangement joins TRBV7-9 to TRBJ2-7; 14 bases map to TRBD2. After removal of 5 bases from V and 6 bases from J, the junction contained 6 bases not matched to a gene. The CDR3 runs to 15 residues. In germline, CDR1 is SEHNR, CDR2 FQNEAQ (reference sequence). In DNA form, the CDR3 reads TGTGCCAGCAGCGCATCCGGGACTAGCGGGAGCGAGCAGTACTTC. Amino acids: CASSASGTSGSEQYF.

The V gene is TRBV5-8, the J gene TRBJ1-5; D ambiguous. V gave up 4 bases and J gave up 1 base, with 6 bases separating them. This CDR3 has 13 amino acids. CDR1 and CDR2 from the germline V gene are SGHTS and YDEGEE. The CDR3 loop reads CASSMDSNQPQHF. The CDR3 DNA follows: TGTGCCAGCAGCATGGACAGCAATCAGCCCCAGCATTTT.

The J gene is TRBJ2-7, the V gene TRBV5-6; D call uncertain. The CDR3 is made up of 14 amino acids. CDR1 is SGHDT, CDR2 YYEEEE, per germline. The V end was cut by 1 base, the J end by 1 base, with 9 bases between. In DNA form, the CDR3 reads TGTGCCAGCAGCTTGTGGGATAGATCCTACGAGCAGTACTTC. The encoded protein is CASSLWDRSYEQYF.

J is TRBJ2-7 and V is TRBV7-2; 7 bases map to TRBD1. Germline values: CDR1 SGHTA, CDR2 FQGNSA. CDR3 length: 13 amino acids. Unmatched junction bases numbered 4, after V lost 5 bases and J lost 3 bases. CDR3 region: CASSNRQGYEQYF. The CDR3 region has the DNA TGTGCCAGCAGCAACAGACAGGGCTACGAGCAGTACTTC.

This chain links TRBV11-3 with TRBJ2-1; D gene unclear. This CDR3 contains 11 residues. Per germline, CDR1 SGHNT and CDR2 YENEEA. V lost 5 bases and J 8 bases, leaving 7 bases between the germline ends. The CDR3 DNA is TGTGCCAGCAGCAAGTTAGATGAGCAGTTCTTC. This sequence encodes CASSKLDEQFF. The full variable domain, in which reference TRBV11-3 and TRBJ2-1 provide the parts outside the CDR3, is EAGVVQSPRYKIIEKKQPVAFWCNPISGHNTLYWYLQNLGQGPELLIRYENEEAVDDSQLPKDRFSAERLKGVDSTLKIQPAELGDSAVYLCASSKLDEQFFGPGTRLTVL.

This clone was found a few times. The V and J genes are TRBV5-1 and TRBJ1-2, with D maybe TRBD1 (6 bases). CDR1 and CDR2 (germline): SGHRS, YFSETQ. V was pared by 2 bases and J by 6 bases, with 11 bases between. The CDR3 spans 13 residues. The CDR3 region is CASSFTGSDGYTF. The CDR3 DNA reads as TGCGCCAGCAGCTTTACAGGGTCCGATGGCTACACCTTC.